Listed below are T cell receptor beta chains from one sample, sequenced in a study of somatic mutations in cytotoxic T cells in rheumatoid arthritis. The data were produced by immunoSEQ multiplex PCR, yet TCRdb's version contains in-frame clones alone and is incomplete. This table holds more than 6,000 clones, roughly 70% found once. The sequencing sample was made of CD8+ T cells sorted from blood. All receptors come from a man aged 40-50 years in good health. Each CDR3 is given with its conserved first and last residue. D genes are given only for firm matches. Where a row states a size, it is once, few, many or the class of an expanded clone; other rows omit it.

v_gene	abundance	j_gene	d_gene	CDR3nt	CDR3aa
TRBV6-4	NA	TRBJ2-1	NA	TGTGCCAGCAGTGACCCCCTATACAATGAGCAGTTCTTC	CASSDPLYNEQFF
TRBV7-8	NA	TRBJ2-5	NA	TGTGCCAGCAGCCTCCTTGGGCGAAGGGAGACCCAGTACTTC	CASSLLGRRETQYF
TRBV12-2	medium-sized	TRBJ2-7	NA	TGTGCAAGTCGCGTGAAGGGTGGGGGGACTCGAAAAAGGGTTAAGCAGTACTTC	CASRVKGGGTRKRVKQYF
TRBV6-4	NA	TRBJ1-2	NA	TGTGCCAGCAGTGGCAGGCCGGCTGGGGGAGATGGCTACACCTTC	CASSGRPAGGDGYTF
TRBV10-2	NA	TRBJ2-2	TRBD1	TGCGCCAGCAGCGAAGGAAAGCCGGGACAGAGATTGACTGGCGACACCGGGGAGCTGTTTTTT	CASSEGKPGQRLTGDTGELFF
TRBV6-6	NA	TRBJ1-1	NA	TGTGCCAGCATCCTACCCGGGGTAGCTGAAGCTTTCTTT	CASILPGVAEAFF
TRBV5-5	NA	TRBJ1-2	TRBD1	TGTGCCAGCAGCTTCACGGGACAGGGTGGCTATGGCTACACCTTC	CASSFTGQGGYGYTF
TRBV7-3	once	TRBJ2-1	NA	TGTGCCAGCAGCCCGTATCCCACCCTATACAATGAGCAGTTCTTC	CASSPYPTLYNEQFF
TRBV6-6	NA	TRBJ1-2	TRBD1	TGTGCCAGCAGTCTCGACCAAGTTCGGACAGGGGAAGGCTACACCTTC	CASSLDQVRTGEGYTF
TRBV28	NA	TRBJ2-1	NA	TGTGCCAGCAGAGATATAGGTGATGAGCAGTTCTTC	CASRDIGDEQFF
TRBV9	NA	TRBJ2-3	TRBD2	TGTGCCAGCAGCGTAGGGACTAGCGGGAGCAAGACGGATACGCAGTATTTT	CASSVGTSGSKTDTQYF
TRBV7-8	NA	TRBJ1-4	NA	TGTGCCAGCACCCCCGACGGGGGCAGGGTAACTAATGAAAAACTGTTTTTT	CASTPDGGRVTNEKLFF
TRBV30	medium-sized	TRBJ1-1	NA	TGTGCCTGGAGTCCCTGGAACACTGAAGCTTTCTTT	CAWSPWNTEAFF
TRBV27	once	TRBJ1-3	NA	TGTGCCAGCAGCCTCTACCCCGGGTCCACTGGAAACACCATATATTTT	CASSLYPGSTGNTIYF
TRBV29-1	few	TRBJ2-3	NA	TGCAGCGTTGATGATCCGGGTATCACAGATACGCAGTATTTT	CSVDDPGITDTQYF
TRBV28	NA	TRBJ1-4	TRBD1	TGTGCCAGCAGACACGACAGGGAGTGGGTGCCGACTAATGAAAAACTGTTTTTT	CASRHDREWVPTNEKLFF
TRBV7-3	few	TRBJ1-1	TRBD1	TGTGCCAGCAGCTTAGCAGGGGGTTTGAACACTGAAGCTTTCTTT	CASSLAGGLNTEAFF
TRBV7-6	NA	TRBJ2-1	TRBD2	TGTGCCAGCAGCTTAGAGGAAGGCCTAGCGGGAGTTTTTGAGCAGTTCTTC	CASSLEEGLAGVFEQFF
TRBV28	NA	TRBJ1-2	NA	TGTGCCACCCAAGGAGGGGGGCGAGGCTATGGCTACACCTTC	CATQGGGRGYGYTF
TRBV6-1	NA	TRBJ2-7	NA	TGTGCCAGCAGTGAAGCCAGGGGGGGTCACCACGAGCAGTACTTC	CASSEARGGHHEQYF
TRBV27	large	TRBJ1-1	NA	TGTGCCAGCAGTTTTGGGGTTCGTGCTGAAGCTTTCTTT	CASSFGVRAEAFF
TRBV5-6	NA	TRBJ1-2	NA	TGTGCCAGCAGTTACACAAACTATGGCTACACCTTC	CASSYTNYGYTF
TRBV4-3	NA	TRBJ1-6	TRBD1	TGCGCCAGCAGCCAGGACCAGACAGGGGGTAATTCACCCCTCCACTTT	CASSQDQTGGNSPLHF
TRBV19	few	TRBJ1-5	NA	TGTGCCAGTAGTATCGTGGCTGGCAATCAGCCCCAGCATTTT	CASSIVAGNQPQHF
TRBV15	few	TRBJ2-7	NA	TGTGCCACCAGCAGTAGCGGAGAGCAGTACTTC	CATSSSGEQYF
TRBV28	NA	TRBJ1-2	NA	TGTGCCAGCAGTTTAGCCGGGACAAAATCGGGCTACACCTTC	CASSLAGTKSGYTF
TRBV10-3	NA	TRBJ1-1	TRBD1	TGTGCCATCAGTGTTGGGACAGGGACTGAAGCTTTCTTT	CAISVGTGTEAFF
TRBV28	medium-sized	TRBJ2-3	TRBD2	TGTGCCAGCACCTTTCCCCAGGAGGCGGGAGGGGCAGATACGCAGTATTTT	CASTFPQEAGGADTQYF
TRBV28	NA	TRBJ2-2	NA	TGTGCCAGCAGTCCGACCACAGAGAACACCGGGGAGCTGTTTTTT	CASSPTTENTGELFF
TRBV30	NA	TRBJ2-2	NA	TGTGCCTGGAGTGTTCCACGGGAGTCCGGGGAGCTGTTTTTT	CAWSVPRESGELFF
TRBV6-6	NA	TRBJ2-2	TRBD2	TGTGCCAGCAGTTATCCAGCGGGGTCTCACGGGGAGCTGTTTTTT	CASSYPAGSHGELFF
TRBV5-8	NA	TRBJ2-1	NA	TGTGCCAGCACCCTGGGGAGGATCGTCAGCTCCTACAATGAGCAGTTCTTC	CASTLGRIVSSYNEQFF
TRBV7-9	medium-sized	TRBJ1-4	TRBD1	TGTGCCAGCAGCCCCAGAGAGGGGGCTGCAACTAATGAAAAACTGTTTTTT	CASSPREGAATNEKLFF
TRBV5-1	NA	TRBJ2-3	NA	TGCGCCAGCAGCTTGGCCGACAGGTTACTGGGAAGCAGCACAGATACGCAGTATTTT	CASSLADRLLGSSTDTQYF
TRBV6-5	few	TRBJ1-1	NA	TGTGCCAGCAGTTACCAAGGATCAAACACTGAAGCTTTCTTT	CASSYQGSNTEAFF
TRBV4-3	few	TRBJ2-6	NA	TGCGCCAGCAGCCGACACAGGGATGGGGCCAACGTCCTGACTTTC	CASSRHRDGANVLTF
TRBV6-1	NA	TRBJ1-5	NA	TGTGCCAGCAGTGAACGGACACACAATCAGCCCCAGCATTTT	CASSERTHNQPQHF
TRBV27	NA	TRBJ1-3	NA	TGTGCCAGCAGCCTCTATCCCGGGTCCACTGGAAACACCATATATTTT	CASSLYPGSTGNTIYF
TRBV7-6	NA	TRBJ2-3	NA	TGTGCCAGCAGCTTAAGTATCCCCTCTAGCACAGATACGCAGTATTTT	CASSLSIPSSTDTQYF
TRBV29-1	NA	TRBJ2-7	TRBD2	TGCAGCGTTGTGGAACTAGCGAACTCCTACGAGCAGTACTTC	CSVVELANSYEQYF
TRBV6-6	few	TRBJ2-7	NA	TGTGCCAGCAGTCCCCGCGCGGGAAGGCACGAGCAGTACTTC	CASSPRAGRHEQYF